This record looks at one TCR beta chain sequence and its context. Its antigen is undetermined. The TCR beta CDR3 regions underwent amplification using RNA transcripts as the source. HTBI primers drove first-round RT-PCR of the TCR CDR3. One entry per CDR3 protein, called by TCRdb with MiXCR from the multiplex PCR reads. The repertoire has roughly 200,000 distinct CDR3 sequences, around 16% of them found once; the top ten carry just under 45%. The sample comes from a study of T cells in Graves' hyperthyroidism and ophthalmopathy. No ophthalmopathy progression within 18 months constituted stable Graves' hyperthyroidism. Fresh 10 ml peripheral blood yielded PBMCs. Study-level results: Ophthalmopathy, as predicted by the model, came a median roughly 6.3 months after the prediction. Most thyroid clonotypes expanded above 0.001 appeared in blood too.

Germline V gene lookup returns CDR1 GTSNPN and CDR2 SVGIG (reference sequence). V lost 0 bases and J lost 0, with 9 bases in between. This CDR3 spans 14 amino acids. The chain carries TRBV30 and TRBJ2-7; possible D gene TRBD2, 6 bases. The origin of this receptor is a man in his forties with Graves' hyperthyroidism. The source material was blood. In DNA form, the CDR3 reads TGTGCCTGGAGTGTTGCGGGGAGCTCCTACGAGCAGTACTTC. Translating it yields CAWSVAGSSYEQYF.